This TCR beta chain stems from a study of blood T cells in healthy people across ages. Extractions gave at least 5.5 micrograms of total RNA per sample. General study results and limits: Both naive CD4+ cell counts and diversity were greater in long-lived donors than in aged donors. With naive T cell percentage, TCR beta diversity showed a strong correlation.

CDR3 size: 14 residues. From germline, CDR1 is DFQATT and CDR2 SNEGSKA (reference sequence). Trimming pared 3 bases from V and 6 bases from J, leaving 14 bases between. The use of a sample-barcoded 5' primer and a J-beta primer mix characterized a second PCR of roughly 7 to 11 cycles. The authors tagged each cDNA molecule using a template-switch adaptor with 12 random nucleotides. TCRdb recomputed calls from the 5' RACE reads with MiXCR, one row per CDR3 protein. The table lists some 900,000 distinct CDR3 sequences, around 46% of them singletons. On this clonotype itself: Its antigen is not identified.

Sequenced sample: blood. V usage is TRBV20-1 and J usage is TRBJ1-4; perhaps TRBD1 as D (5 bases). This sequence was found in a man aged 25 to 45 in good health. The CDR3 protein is CSARSVGGYEKLFF. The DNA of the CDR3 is TGCAGTGCTAGGTCCGTGGGGGGTTATGAAAAACTGTTTTTT.